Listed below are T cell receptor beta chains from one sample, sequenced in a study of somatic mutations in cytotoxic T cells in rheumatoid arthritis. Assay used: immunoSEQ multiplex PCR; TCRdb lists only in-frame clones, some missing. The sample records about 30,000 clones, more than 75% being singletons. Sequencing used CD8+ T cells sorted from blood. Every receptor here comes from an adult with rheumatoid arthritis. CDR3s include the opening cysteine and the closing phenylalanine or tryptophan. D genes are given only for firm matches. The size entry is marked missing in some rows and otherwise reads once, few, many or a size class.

CDR3: CASSPWDRRYTF; DNA: TGTGCCAGCAGCCCATGGGACAGGCGCTACACCTTC; J: TRBJ1-2; V: TRBV5-6; D: TRBD1; size: NA
CDR3: CAWSVLGGEQFF; DNA: TGTGCCTGGAGTGTCCTAGGGGGTGAGCAGTTCTTC; J: TRBJ2-1; V: TRBV30; D: NA; size: NA
CDR3: CASSFRDRQYSGNTIYF; DNA: TGTGCCAGCAGCTTCCGGGACAGGCAGTACTCTGGAAACACCATATATTTT; J: TRBJ1-3; V: TRBV13; D: TRBD1; size: NA
CDR3: CASSFRGRNTEAFF; DNA: TGTGCCAGCAGCTTCAGGGGGAGGAACACTGAAGCTTTCTTT; J: TRBJ1-1; V: TRBV5-5; D: TRBD1; size: few
CDR3: CASSGRGDTQYF; DNA: TGCGCCAGCAGTGGACGAGGGGATACGCAGTATTTT; J: TRBJ2-3; V: TRBV10-2; D: NA; size: NA
CDR3: CASSTRTSGPGETQYF; DNA: TGTGCCAGCAGCACGCGGACTAGCGGGCCCGGGGAGACCCAGTACTTC; J: TRBJ2-5; V: TRBV9; D: TRBD2; size: NA
CDR3: CASSKRESSYNEQFF; DNA: TGTGCCAGTAGTAAGCGGGAGAGCTCCTACAATGAGCAGTTCTTC; J: TRBJ2-1; V: TRBV19; D: TRBD2; size: NA
CDR3: CASSLTSGTLNEQFF; DNA: TGTGCCAGTAGTCTTACTAGCGGAACTTTGAATGAGCAGTTCTTC; J: TRBJ2-1; V: TRBV19; D: TRBD2; size: once
CDR3: CASSSPGPGANYGYTF; DNA: TGTGCCAGCAGCTCGCCAGGGCCCGGAGCTAACTATGGCTACACCTTC; J: TRBJ1-2; V: TRBV7-9; D: NA; size: few
CDR3: CASSLWTGTGGRKGYGYTF; DNA: TGTGCCAGCAGTTTATGGACCGGGACAGGGGGCCGAAAGGGGTATGGCTACACCTTC; J: TRBJ1-2; V: TRBV28; D: TRBD1; size: NA
CDR3: CASSLYDGNTEAFF; DNA: TGTGCCAGTAGTCTCTACGACGGGAACACTGAAGCTTTCTTT; J: TRBJ1-1; V: TRBV19; D: NA; size: NA
CDR3: CASSQDRDPNTEAFF; DNA: TGCGCCAGCAGCCAAGATAGGGACCCGAACACTGAAGCTTTCTTT; J: TRBJ1-1; V: TRBV4-3; D: NA; size: NA
CDR3: CASSHAGGEKYF; DNA: TGTGCCAGCAGCCATGCGGGGGGGGAGAAGTACTTC; J: TRBJ2-7; V: TRBV25-1; D: TRBD2; size: NA
CDR3: CASSLGDFPYNEQFF; DNA: TGTGCCAGCAGTTTGGGGGACTTTCCATACAATGAGCAGTTCTTC; J: TRBJ2-1; V: TRBV28; D: NA; size: NA